What follows describes a single T cell receptor (beta chain). This clonotype was detected many times. Its antigen remains undetermined. The record has no base qualities; no much larger clone is one base away. At the junction V is shortened by 2 bases and J by 5 bases, with 10 bases in between. Counted from cysteine to phenylalanine, this CDR3 has 14 amino acids. The DNA shown is the 42-base CDR3, in frame from base 1. From the germline V gene, CDR1 is KGHSH and CDR2 is LQKENI. Sequencing relied on an Illumina NovaSeq 6000. Synthesis of TCR cDNA relied on 5'RACE template switching, a step that introduced a universal primer site along with unique molecular identifiers. Priming for cDNA synthesis came from both the TCR alpha and TCR beta constant segments. Library amplification involved two PCR steps, and the second step added sample barcodes and sequencing adapters. Sequencing of libraries was done on Illumina HiSeq 2500 (2x100 bp) or NovaSeq (2x150 bp). The paper's data handling went like this. MIGEC handled demultiplexing of reads and collapsing into UMI consensus sequences, while MiXCR performed V(D)J alignment. Vaccine-responding clonotypes were defined with edgeR using replicate PBMC samples, requiring FDR below 0.01 and a log2 fold change above 5 up to day 15. Each bulk clonotype received a CD4 or CD8 identity based on whether the sequenced CD4 or CD8 repertoire contained that clonotype at higher abundance. The public reads were reprocessed in TCRdb via fastp at Q25 and MiXCR, keeping in-frame beta chains. Rows merge per CDR3 protein into single entries with the most common DNA and genes. V and J calls and clone size were set by TCRdb, not the authors. The sample contains some 160,000 distinct CDR3 sequences, 9.3% of them found a single time. The ten largest clones take up about a third of the sample.

The sample belongs to a study of T cells after yellow fever vaccination (dated by TCRdb to the late 2010s). As for the study more broadly: Libraries from fractions with low cell numbers were prepared with the SMART-Seq v4 Ultra Low Input RNA kit. Two healthy male donors made up the cohort, one aged 18 to 29 years and the other aged 30 to 40 years. Bulk PBMC replicates and cell subsets were isolated from blood drawn at multiple timepoints before and after both primary and secondary immunization. To track T-cell clones before and after primary and booster YFV17D yellow fever vaccination, bulk TCR alpha and beta repertoires were sequenced longitudinally. The study at large found these results: Most clones expanded after primary vaccination (almost 98% of CD4 and 80% to 90% of CD8) were re-detected after the booster, suggesting that broad memory maintenance occurred. A small share of clonotypes was detected in both CD4 and CD8 compartments, with the overlap likely arising from convergent recombination. Compared with the primary T-cell response, the secondary T-cell response was faster but weaker, reaching its peak on day 5 rather than on day 15. Only two donors were included in the study, so the extent to which the findings can be generalized is limited. Computational filtering was needed because FACS-sorted repertoires could contain abundant contaminating clonotypes from the bulk population.

What this sample's treatment or condition label stands for: live attenuated yellow fever vaccine strain. PBMCs were isolated from peripheral blood using a standard Ficoll-Paque protocol. Dynabeads CD4 and CD8 positive selection kits were used to isolate CD4 and CD8 T-cell fractions. RNA was extracted with TriZol from bulk PBMCs, CD4 and CD8 fractions, and dextramer-positive and dextramer-negative fractions. The rearrangement joined TRBV18 to TRBJ2-4; the D gene cannot be named for sure. The receptor comes from a man aged 18 to 35 who received the YFV17D yellow fever vaccine. The specimen comprised CD8+ T cells sorted from PBMCs, sampled 45 days after the yellow fever booster vaccination. The nucleotide sequence reads as follows: TGTGCCAGCTCACCAAAGACGGGTGAAAACATTCAGTACTTC. This yields the protein CASSPKTGENIQYF.